The 18 T cell receptor beta chains presented below share a single source sample, sequenced in a study of response to subunit inactivated influenza vaccine. TCRdb ran MiXCR on the RT-PCR reads and lists one entry per CDR3 protein. The sample lists about 160,000 distinct CDR3 sequences; roughly a tenth were seen once. Sequences were derived from CD8+ T cells sorted from PBMCs, sampled approximately 25 months after vaccination. These TCRs come from a man between 45 and 75 years old who received an inactivated influenza vaccine.

This clonotype was recorded many times. The chain recombines TRBV12-3 or TRBV12-4 with TRBJ2-7, with a possible D match to TRBD2 (6 bases). Deletions cut 5 bases from V and 6 bases from J, with 11 bases between. CDR3 length: 12 residues. CDR3 nucleotides: TGTGCCAGCAGTCTTGGGAGGAGCGAGCAGTACTTC. This translates into CASSLGRSEQYF.

At least ten counts were recorded for this clonotype. The V call is TRBV20-1, the J call TRBJ2-5; 10 bases align to TRBD1. Germline CDR1 reads DFQATT; CDR2 reads SNEGSKA (reference sequence). The CDR3 runs 14 residues. The CDR3 here is CSAPGQGYQETQYF. CDR3 coding DNA: TGCAGCGCTCCGGGACAGGGGTACCAAGAGACCCAGTACTTC.

This clonotype occurred many times. V usage is TRBV6-2 or TRBV6-3 and J usage is TRBJ2-4; 7 nucleotides match TRBD2. After removal of 0 bases from V and 0 bases from J, the junction contained 14 bases not matched to a gene. CDR1 is MNHEY and CDR2 is SVGEGT in the germline V gene. The CDR3 covers 20 residues. This CDR3 is CASSYSIDRPSGGAKNIQYF. For the CDR3, the DNA is TGTGCCAGCAGTTACTCGATTGATCGGCCTAGCGGAGGAGCCAAAAACATTCAGTACTTC.

This clonotype has a handful of counts. The chain links TRBV4-1 to TRBJ1-1; D perhaps matches TRBD1 (6 bases). This CDR3 contains 17 residues. Trimming cost V 1 base and J 0 bases, with 15 bases left between them. Germline V gives CDR1 MGHRA, CDR2 YSYEKL. The CDR3 sequence: CASSQGYPGHLNTEAFF. The DNA of the CDR3 is TGCGCCAGCAGCCAAGGTTACCCGGGACACCTGAACACTGAAGCTTTCTTT.

This clonotype showed up just a few times. This chain joins TRBV5-5 and TRBJ1-2; D unclear. Germline loops: CDR1 SGHKS, CDR2 YYEKEE (reference sequence). This CDR3 region has 11 residues. Trimming took off 2 bases at V and 8 bases at J, with 7 bases between the two ends. The CDR3 here is CASSFGGGYTF. The CDR3 DNA sequence: TGTGCCAGCAGCTTTGGTGGGGGCTACACCTTC. The whole variable domain, filled in from reference TRBV5-5 and TRBJ1-2, reads DAGVTQSPTHLIKTRGQQVTLRCSPISGHKSVSWYQQVLGQGPQFIFQYYEKEERGRGNFPDRFSARQFPNYSSELNVNALLLGDSALYLCASSFGGGYTFGSGTRLTVV.

This clonotype was picked up a small number of times. This chain connects TRBV4-2 to TRBJ2-7; D is unresolved. From germline, CDR1 is LGHNA and CDR2 YNFKEQ. The CDR3 consists of 13 residues. The V end lost 0 bases, the J end lost 3 bases, and 6 bases lay between the germline ends. In nucleotides, the CDR3 is TGTGCCAGCAGCCAAGAAGCCATCTACGAGCAGTACTTC. This gives the protein CASSQEAIYEQYF.

This clonotype was seen ten or more times. The CDR3 DNA sequence: TGTGCCAGCAGCCTCAGCCAGATCACAGATACGCAGTATTTT. This sequence encodes CASSLSQITDTQYF. V gene TRBV9 combines with J gene TRBJ2-3; D is ambiguous. Germline V CDR1 and CDR2: SGDLS, YYNGEE. With 4 bases removed from V and 2 bases from J, the gap between germline ends came to 11 bases. The CDR3 is 14 residues long.

This clonotype was detected many times. The gene calls are TRBV13 and TRBJ1-1; tentatively, D is TRBD1 (5 bases). Trimming shortened V by 2 bases and J by 5 bases, and 6 bases separated the two germline ends. There are 12 residues in the CDR3. Per the germline V gene, CDR1 is PRHDT and CDR2 is FYEKMQ (reference sequence). The CDR3: CASSLRGTEAFF. In DNA form, the CDR3 reads TGTGCCAGCAGCTTAAGGGGAACTGAAGCTTTCTTT. The complete variable domain, with remaining parts taken from reference TRBV13 and TRBJ1-1, reads AAGVIQSPRHLIKEKRETATLKCYPIPRHDTVYWYQQGPGQDPQFLISFYEKMQSDKGSIPDRFSAQQFSDYHSELNMSSLELGDSALYFCASSLRGTEAFFGQGTRLTVV.

In its sample, this clonotype was seen a few times. The rearrangement uses TRBV25-1 and TRBJ2-7; D is perhaps TRBD2 (5 bases). The CDR3 is 9 residues long. Per the germline V gene, CDR1 is MGHDK and CDR2 is SYGVNS. Trimming removed 11 bases from V and 4 bases from J, with 6 bases in between. The CDR3 DNA reads TGTGCCGCGGGTTACGAGCAGTACTTC. Translation: CAAGYEQYF.

The chain joins TRBV10-3 to TRBJ2-1; no firm D call. Trimming took 3 bases from V and 3 from J, leaving 9 bases between them. The germline V gene encodes CDR1 ENHRY and CDR2 SYGVKD. The length of the CDR3 is 14 residues. This CDR3 is CAISERGRYNEQFF. The CDR3 nucleotides read TGTGCCATCAGTGAACGTGGCCGCTACAATGAGCAGTTCTTC.

This clonotype has just a few counts. The CDR3 reads CSARDRGRETQYF. The CDR3 DNA sequence: TGCAGTGCGCGTGACAGGGGGCGAGAGACCCAGTACTTC. V and J are TRBV20-1 and TRBJ2-5, with 10 bases lining up with TRBD1. V dropped 6 bases and J dropped 4; count of bases not matched to a gene: 5. Germline V gene sequence: CDR1 DFQATT, CDR2 SNEGSKA (reference sequence). The CDR3 has 13 residues.

This clonotype was found a few times. The chain uses TRBV9 and TRBJ2-1; D is unresolved. V was pared by 3 bases and J by 7 bases, with 11 bases between. In germline, CDR1 is SGDLS, CDR2 YYNGEE. The CDR3 extends over 13 amino acids. The DNA of the CDR3 is TGTGCCAGCAGCGCAGTAAATAGGAATGAGCAGTTCTTC. It encodes CASSAVNRNEQFF.

In its sample, this clonotype was seen many times. The V and J genes are TRBV20-1 and TRBJ2-3; D not resolved. The CDR3 spans 13 residues. The germline CDR1 and CDR2 sequences are DFQATT and SNEGSKA (reference sequence). V lost 5 bases, J lost 4 bases, and 13 bases lay in between. This chain's CDR3 is CSALVRRADTQYF. CDR3 nucleotides: TGCAGTGCTTTAGTACGGAGAGCAGATACGCAGTATTTT.

At least ten counts were recorded for this clonotype. V gene TRBV12-3 or TRBV12-4 combines with J gene TRBJ2-7; 8 bases match TRBD2. V lost 1 base and J lost 7; bases outside the gene matches: 6. The CDR3 length is 14 residues. The CDR3 DNA is TGTGCCAGCAGTTTAGACGGGAGGGCAGGAGAGCAGTACTTC. Translating it yields CASSLDGRAGEQYF.

The chain uses TRBV20-1 and TRBJ2-1, with TRBD2 matching over 15 bases. Germline loops: CDR1 DFQATT, CDR2 SNEGSKA (reference sequence). This CDR3 contains 18 residues. Trimming removed 0 bases from V and 5 bases from J; junction bases left unmatched: 8. The CDR3 reads CSARDQGLAGGRHNEQFF. The CDR3 nucleotides read TGCAGTGCTAGAGATCAGGGACTAGCGGGAGGCAGACACAATGAGCAGTTCTTC.

The genes are TRBV4-1 and TRBJ1-2; maybe TRBD1 (5 bases). This CDR3 region has 15 residues. The V and J ends lost 3 bases and 4 bases respectively, with 15 bases between them. Germline-derived CDR1 and CDR2 are MGHRA and YSYEKL. CDR3 sequence (DNA): TGCGCCAGCAGCCACCAGGACACCTCAATCTATGGCTACACCTTC. As protein: CASSHQDTSIYGYTF.

This clonotype was observed a handful of times. The chain combines TRBV20-1 with TRBJ2-3, with D possibly matching TRBD1 (6 bases). CDR3 length: 14 residues. The V end lost 0 bases, the J end lost 5 bases, and 12 bases lay between the germline ends. In germline, CDR1 is DFQATT, CDR2 SNEGSKA (reference sequence). As DNA, the CDR3 is TGCAGTGCTAGAGATCGGACAGCCGGAGATACGCAGTATTTT. Protein product: CSARDRTAGDTQYF.

Only a few counts were recorded for this clonotype. The chain carries TRBV5-1 and TRBJ2-5, with 8 bases identical to TRBD1. This CDR3 comprises 14 residues. Germline loops: CDR1 SGHRS, CDR2 YFSETQ. Trimming at V came to 4 bases and at J to 1 base, leaving 3 bases not matched to a gene. In DNA, the CDR3 is TGCGCCAGCAGCGAAGGACAGGGCCAAGAGACCCAGTACTTC. Amino acid sequence: CASSEGQGQETQYF.